A single TCR beta chain is shown here with its context. Its target is not known. The test was conducted at deep level. Some 27,000 T cell genomes, or approximately 200 ng DNA, went into the sorted-subset replicate PCRs. Sequencing used immunoSEQ multiplex PCR; TCRdb keeps in-frame clones, though not all of them. The sample records 2 million to 2.5 million clones, 85% to 95% being singletons. This sample was taken from a study of shared clonotypes between healthy human individuals. Findings and caveats of the study: The low donor count limited represented genetic and exposure-history diversity.

The V end lost 4 bases, the J end lost 0 bases, and 14 bases lay between the germline ends. This CDR3 is built from 16 residues. Germline CDR1 and CDR2: SNHLY and FYNNEI. The chain has TRBV2 and TRBJ2-3, with D possibly being TRBD2 (5 bases). Sequences were obtained from naive CD4+ T cells from PBMCs. Stated subset: CD45RA+ positively selected. The sequence came from a man younger than 30 in good health. Some clones in this sample may be carry-over from other donors' samples. CDR3 loop: CASSVRGQGSTDTQYF. The CDR3 nucleotides are TGTGCCAGCAGTGTCAGAGGGCAAGGGAGCACAGATACGCAGTATTTT.